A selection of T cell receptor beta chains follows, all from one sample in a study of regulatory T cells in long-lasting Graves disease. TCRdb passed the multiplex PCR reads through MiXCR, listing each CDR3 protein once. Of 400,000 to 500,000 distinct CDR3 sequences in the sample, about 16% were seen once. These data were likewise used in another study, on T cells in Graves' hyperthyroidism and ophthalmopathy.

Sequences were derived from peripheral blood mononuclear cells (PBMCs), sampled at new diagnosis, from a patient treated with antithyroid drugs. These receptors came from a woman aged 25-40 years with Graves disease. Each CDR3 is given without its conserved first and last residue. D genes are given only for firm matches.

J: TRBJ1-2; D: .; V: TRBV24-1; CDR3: ATSDTPPVNGYT
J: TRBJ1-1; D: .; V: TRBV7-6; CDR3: ASSALPGESNTEAF
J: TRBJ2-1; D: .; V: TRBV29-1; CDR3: SVEDPATGTSYNEQF
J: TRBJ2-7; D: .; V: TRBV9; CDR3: ASSVEGSSYEQY
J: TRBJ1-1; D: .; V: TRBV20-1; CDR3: SARRQGIPNTEAF
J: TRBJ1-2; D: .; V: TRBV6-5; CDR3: ASSYEGRGGYT
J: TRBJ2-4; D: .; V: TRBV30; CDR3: AWRVLGGRMGIQY
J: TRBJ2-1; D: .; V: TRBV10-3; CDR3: AIRSDVSYNEQF
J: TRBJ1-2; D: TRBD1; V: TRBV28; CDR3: ASTWTGGVNGYT
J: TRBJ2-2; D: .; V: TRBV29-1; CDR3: SVPGRGQLNTGELF
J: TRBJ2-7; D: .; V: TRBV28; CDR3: ASSFEGRLTIYEQY
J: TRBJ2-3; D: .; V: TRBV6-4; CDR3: ASSDSRRSSTDTQY
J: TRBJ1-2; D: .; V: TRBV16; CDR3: ASSQSRTLSLYGYT
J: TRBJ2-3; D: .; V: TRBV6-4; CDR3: ASSEISGSTDTQY
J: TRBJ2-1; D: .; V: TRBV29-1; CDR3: SVEAGEQF
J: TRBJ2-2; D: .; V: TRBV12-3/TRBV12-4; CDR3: ASSLYLGGNTGELF
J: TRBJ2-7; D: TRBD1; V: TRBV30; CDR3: AWNGDSSYEQY
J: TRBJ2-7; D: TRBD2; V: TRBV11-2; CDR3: ASSSSGRPYEQY
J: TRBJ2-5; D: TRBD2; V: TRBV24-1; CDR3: ASRRGSGETQY
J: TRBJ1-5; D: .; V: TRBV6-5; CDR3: ASSYSGEPGNQPQH
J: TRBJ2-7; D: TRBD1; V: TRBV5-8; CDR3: ASSWDRDRAYEQY
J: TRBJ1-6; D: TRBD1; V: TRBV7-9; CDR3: ASSLEGQALINSPLH
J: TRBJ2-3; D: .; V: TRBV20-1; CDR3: SAPGGSSTDTQY
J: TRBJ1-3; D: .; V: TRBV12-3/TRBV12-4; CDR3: ASIRRVYGNTIY
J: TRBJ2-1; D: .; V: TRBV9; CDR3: ASSPNSAGGVDEQF
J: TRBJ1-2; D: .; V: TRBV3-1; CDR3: ASSEGGTGYGYT
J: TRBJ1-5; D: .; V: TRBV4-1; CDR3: ASSQAQGFSNQPQH
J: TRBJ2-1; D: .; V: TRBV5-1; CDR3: ASSLNPALGNEQF
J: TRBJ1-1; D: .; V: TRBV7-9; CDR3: ASSLTTANTEAF
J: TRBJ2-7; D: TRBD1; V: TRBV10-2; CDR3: ASSYGQGGSTYEQY
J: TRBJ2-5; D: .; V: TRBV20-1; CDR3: SAPRRAQETQY
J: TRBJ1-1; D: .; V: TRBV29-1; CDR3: SVDRGSLNTEAF
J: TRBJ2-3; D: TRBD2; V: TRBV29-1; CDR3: SVEGGTRVSNTQY
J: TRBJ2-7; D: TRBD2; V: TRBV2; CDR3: ASSEAGGLAGLPSYEQY
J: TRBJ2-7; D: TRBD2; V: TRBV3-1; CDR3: ASSHGSGRGSLEQY
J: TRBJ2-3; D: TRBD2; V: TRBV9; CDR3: ASSAPTSGALSTDTQY
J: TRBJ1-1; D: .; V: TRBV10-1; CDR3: ASREGLGTEAF
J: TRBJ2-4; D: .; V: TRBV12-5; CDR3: ASGLVAGAKNIQY
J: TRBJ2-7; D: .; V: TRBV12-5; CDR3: ASGLSGVEQY